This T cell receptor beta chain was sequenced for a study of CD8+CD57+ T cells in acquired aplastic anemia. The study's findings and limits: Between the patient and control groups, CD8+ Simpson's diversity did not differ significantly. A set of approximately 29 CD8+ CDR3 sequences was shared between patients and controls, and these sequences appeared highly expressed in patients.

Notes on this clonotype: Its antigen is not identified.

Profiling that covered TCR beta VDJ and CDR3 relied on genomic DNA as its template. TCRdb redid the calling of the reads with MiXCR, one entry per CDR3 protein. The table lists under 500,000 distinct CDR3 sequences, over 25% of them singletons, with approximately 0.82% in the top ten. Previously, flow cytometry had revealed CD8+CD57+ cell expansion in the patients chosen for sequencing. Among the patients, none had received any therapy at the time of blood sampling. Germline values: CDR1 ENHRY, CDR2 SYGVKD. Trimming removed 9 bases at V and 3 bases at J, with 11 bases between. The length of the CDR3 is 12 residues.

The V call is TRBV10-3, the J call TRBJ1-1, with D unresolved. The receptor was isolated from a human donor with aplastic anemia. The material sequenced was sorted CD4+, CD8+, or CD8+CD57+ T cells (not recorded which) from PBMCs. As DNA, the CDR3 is TGTGCCATACGTGAATCGGACACTGAAGCTTTCTTT. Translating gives CAIRESDTEAFF.